This is a list of T cell receptor beta chains from one sample in a study of blood T cell repertoires in COVID-19. The data were produced by immunoSEQ multiplex PCR, yet TCRdb's version contains in-frame clones alone and is incomplete. The repertoire holds roughly 250,000 clones, roughly 80% seen once, with 15% to 17% in the top ten. The material sequenced was peripheral blood. These receptors came from a person aged 65 to 79 with COVID-19, enrolled during active disease. The CDR3 runs from the conserved cysteine through the conserved F or W. A D gene is named only where the DNA matches it firmly. Only some rows state a clone size, as once, few, many or a class for expanded clones.

J gene,D gene,clone size,V gene,CDR3 protein,CDR3 DNA
TRBJ1-5,-,-,TRBV19,CASTNSRNQPQHF,TGTGCCAGTACAAATTCCCGCAATCAGCCCCAGCATTTT
TRBJ1-1,TRBD1,-,TRBV18,CASSQDRGPNTEAFF,TGTGCCAGCTCGCAGGACAGGGGGCCGAACACTGAAGCTTTCTTT
TRBJ1-2,TRBD1,-,TRBV5-6,CASSRGGQGVVGYTF,TGTGCCAGCAGCAGGGGGGGACAGGGAGTTGTGGGCTACACCTTC
TRBJ2-7,TRBD2,-,TRBV10-2,CASSEPTSGDSYEQYF,TGCGCCAGCAGTGAGCCGACTAGCGGGGACTCCTACGAGCAGTACTTC
TRBJ1-5,TRBD1,few,TRBV3-1/TRBV3-2,CASSQGRQGNQPQHF,TGTGCCAGCAGCCAAGGTCGACAGGGGAATCAGCCCCAGCATTTT
TRBJ2-7,TRBD2,-,TRBV27,CASRASGPLYEQYF,TGTGCCAGCAGGGCTAGCGGGCCTCTCTACGAGCAGTACTTC
TRBJ2-1,TRBD2,-,TRBV7-3,CASSLGGTNNEQFF,TGTGCCAGCAGCTTGGGAGGGACCAACAATGAGCAGTTCTTC
TRBJ1-1,TRBD1,-,TRBV7-9,CASSFRQGSTEAFF,TGTGCCAGCAGCTTCCGACAGGGTAGCACTGAAGCTTTCTTT
TRBJ1-1,-,-,TRBV7-2,CASSMSGATEAFF,TGTGCCAGCAGCATGTCAGGGGCCACTGAAGCTTTCTTT
TRBJ2-1,-,-,TRBV13,CASSLVGTGILAGYNEQFF,TGTGCCAGCAGCTTAGTCGGGACAGGGATACTAGCGGGGTACAATGAGCAGTTCTTC
TRBJ1-3,TRBD1,-,TRBV30,CAWSRSGTGGSITGPQAGNTIYF,TGTGCCTGGAGTCGCTCCGGGACAGGGGGCTCCATTACCGGACCACAGGCTGGAAACACCATATATTTT
TRBJ1-6,TRBD1,-,TRBV7-8,CASRSGTGISPLHF,TGTGCCAGCCGATCTGGGACAGGCATTTCACCCCTCCACTTT
TRBJ2-1,TRBD1,-,TRBV7-2,CASSLGGQGKQFF,TGTGCCAGCAGCTTGGGGGGACAGGGAAAGCAGTTCTTC
TRBJ2-3,-,-,TRBV7-9,CASSRGTDTQYF,TGTGCCAGCAGCCGGGGGACAGATACGCAGTATTTT
TRBJ1-4,TRBD1,-,TRBV3-1/TRBV3-2,CASSQWPDRAEKLFF,TGTGCCAGCAGCCAATGGCCGGACAGGGCGGAAAAACTGTTTTTT
TRBJ1-6,-,-,TRBV19,CASSSTAYNSPLHF,TGTGCCAGTAGTTCGACAGCCTATAATTCACCCCTCCACTTT
TRBJ2-2,TRBD2,-,TRBV9,CASSATGGPNSGGELFF,TGTGCCAGCAGCGCCACGGGAGGCCCAAATAGTGGCGGGGAGCTGTTTTTT
TRBJ1-3,TRBD1,-,TRBV3-1/TRBV3-2,CASSRGGGYGNTIYF,TGTGCCAGCAGCCGAGGGGGCGGTTATGGAAACACCATATATTTT
TRBJ1-2,TRBD1,-,TRBV5-4,CASSQGQRDGYTF,TGTGCCAGCAGCCAGGGACAGAGGGATGGCTACACCTTC
TRBJ2-2,TRBD2,-,TRBV5-3,CARSSREWTSPRGTGELFF,TGTGCCAGAAGCTCGAGGGAGTGGACTAGCCCTCGAGGCACCGGGGAGCTGTTTTTT
TRBJ2-6,-,-,TRBV7-2,CASTNSGANVLTF,TGTGCCAGCACCAATTCTGGGGCCAACGTCCTGACTTTC
TRBJ2-1,TRBD2,-,TRBV5-5,CASSGLAGGRNEQFF,TGTGCCAGCAGCGGACTAGCGGGGGGGCGCAATGAGCAGTTCTTC
TRBJ2-1,-,-,TRBV27,CASSLWTYNEQFF,TGTGCCAGCAGTTTATGGACTTACAATGAGCAGTTCTTC
TRBJ1-1,-,once,TRBV6-5,CASSFWDKNTEAFF,TGTGCCAGCAGTTTTTGGGACAAGAACACTGAAGCTTTCTTT
TRBJ1-4,-,once,TRBV28,CASGEVALGEKLFF,TGTGCCAGCGGGGAGGTTGCCTTAGGGGAAAAACTGTTTTTT
TRBJ2-3,-,-,TRBV3-1/TRBV3-2,CASSQVVSDTQYF,TGTGCCAGCAGCCAAGTAGTATCAGATACGCAGTATTTT
TRBJ2-7,TRBD1,-,TRBV28,CASSLIQGKQYF,TGTGCCAGCAGTTTAATACAGGGGAAGCAGTACTTC
TRBJ1-2,-,-,TRBV28,CASSLYKGVGYGYTF,TGTGCCAGCAGTTTATATAAGGGAGTGGGCTATGGCTACACCTTC
TRBJ1-2,TRBD1,-,TRBV5-4,CASSFTGGGYTF,TGTGCCAGCAGCTTTACAGGGGGCGGCTACACCTTC
TRBJ1-1,TRBD1,-,TRBV7-3,CASSSGGTEAFF,TGTGCCAGCAGCTCAGGGGGGACTGAAGCTTTCTTT
TRBJ2-5,TRBD2,-,TRBV11-3,CARRRGGRGETQYF,TGTGCCCGCCGCCGGGGGGGGAGGGGGGAGACCCAGTACTTC
TRBJ1-1,-,-,TRBV9,CASSAGGRRTEAFF,TGTGCCAGCAGCGCCGGGGGTAGGCGCACTGAAGCTTTCTTT
TRBJ1-2,-,-,TRBV6-5,CATSADRNYGYTF,TGTGCCACCTCTGCAGACAGGAACTATGGCTACACCTTC
TRBJ1-2,TRBD1,once,TRBV28,CASSRAGTGADNYGYTF,TGTGCCAGCAGCCGAGCCGGGACAGGGGCAGATAACTATGGCTACACCTTC
TRBJ1-5,-,-,TRBV7-9,CASSLQGFGQPQHF,TGTGCCAGCAGCCTACAGGGTTTTGGTCAGCCCCAGCATTTT
TRBJ2-3,TRBD2,-,TRBV5-4,CASSLGAGGETDTQYF,TGTGCCAGCAGCTTGGGTGCGGGGGGGGAGACAGATACGCAGTATTTT
TRBJ1-1,TRBD1,-,TRBV5-1,CASSWGQGIRNTEAFF,TGCGCCAGCAGCTGGGGACAGGGGATCAGGAACACTGAAGCTTTCTTT
TRBJ2-2,-,-,TRBV3-1/TRBV3-2,CASSPVGEQGRSNGELFF,TGTGCCAGCAGCCCGGTGGGAGAACAGGGTAGATCAAACGGGGAGCTGTTTTTT
TRBJ2-1,TRBD2,-,TRBV3-1/TRBV3-2,CASSPPGWTSLAEQFF,TGTGCCAGCAGCCCCCCGGGCTGGACTAGCCTGGCTGAGCAGTTCTTC
TRBJ1-3,-,-,TRBV10-3,CAISLGDTSSGNTIYF,TGTGCCATCAGCCTAGGGGACACCAGCTCTGGAAACACCATATATTTT
TRBJ2-7,TRBD2,-,TRBV5-4,CASSQATSGNHEQYF,TGTGCCAGCAGCCAAGCGACTAGCGGGAACCACGAGCAGTACTTC
TRBJ1-1,TRBD1,once,TRBV27,CASRGFDRENTEAFF,TGTGCCAGCAGAGGATTCGACAGGGAGAACACTGAAGCTTTCTTT
TRBJ2-6,TRBD2,-,TRBV4-1,CASSRSGGAGANVLTF,TGCGCCAGCAGCCGATCGGGGGGGGCTGGGGCCAACGTCCTGACTTTC
TRBJ2-7,TRBD1,-,TRBV5-1,CASGPGQGSYEQYF,TGCGCCAGCGGCCCGGGACAGGGGTCATACGAGCAGTACTTC
TRBJ2-4,TRBD1,-,TRBV19,CASGAGQDVRPQYF,TGTGCCAGTGGAGCCGGACAGGACGTTCGGCCTCAGTACTTC
TRBJ2-2,-,-,TRBV15,CATSRDLTGYGELFF,TGTGCCACCAGCAGAGATTTAACGGGTTACGGGGAGCTGTTTTTT
TRBJ1-6,-,-,TRBV9,CASSVGLRGSASPLHF,TGTGCCAGCAGCGTAGGTCTGAGGGGGAGTGCTTCACCCCTCCACTTT